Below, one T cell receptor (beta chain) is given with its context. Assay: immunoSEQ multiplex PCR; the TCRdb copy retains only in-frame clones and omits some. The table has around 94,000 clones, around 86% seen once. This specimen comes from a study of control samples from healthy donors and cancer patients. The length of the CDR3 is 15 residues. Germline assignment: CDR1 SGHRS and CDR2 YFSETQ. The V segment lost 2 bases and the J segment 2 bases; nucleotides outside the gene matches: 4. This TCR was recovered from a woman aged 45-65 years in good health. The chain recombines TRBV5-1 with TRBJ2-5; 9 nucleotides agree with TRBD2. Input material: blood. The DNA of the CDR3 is TGCGCCAGCAGCTTCAGCGGGGGGCCACAAGAGACCCAGTACTTC. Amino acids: CASSFSGGPQETQYF.